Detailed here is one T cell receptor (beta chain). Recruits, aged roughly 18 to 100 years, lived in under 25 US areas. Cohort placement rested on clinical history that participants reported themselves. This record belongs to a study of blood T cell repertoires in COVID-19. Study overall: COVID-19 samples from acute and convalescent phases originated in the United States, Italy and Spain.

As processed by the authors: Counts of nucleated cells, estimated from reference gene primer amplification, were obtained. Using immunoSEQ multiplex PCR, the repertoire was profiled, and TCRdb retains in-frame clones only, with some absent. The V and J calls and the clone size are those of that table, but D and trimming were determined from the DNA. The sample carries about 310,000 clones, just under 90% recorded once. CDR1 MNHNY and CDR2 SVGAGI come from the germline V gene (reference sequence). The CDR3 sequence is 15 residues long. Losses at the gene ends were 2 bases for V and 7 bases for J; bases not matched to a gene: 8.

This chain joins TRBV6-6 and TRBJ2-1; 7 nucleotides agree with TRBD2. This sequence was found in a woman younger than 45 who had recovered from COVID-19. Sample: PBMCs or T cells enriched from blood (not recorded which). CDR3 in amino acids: CASSYGEGGVNEQFF. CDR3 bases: TGTGCCAGCAGTTACGGGGAGGGAGGGGTTAATGAGCAGTTCTTC.